The clone carrying this T cell receptor beta chain was recorded once. Its antigen is not known. The data stem from a study of CD4 T cell repertoires in COVID-19. Findings of the study overall: Sharing of several most expanded SARS-CoV-2-reactive clonotypes across memory subsets suggested intraclonal diversification.

Generated by immunoSEQ multiplex PCR, the TCRdb table keeps only in-frame clones and is missing some. The sample shows 20,000 or so clones, around 86% of them seen only once. CDR3 length: 16 amino acids. The germline V and J ends were trimmed by 5 bases and 0 bases, with 17 bases remaining between them. Germline CDR1 reads SGHVS; CDR2 reads FNYEAQ. The memory T cells were sequenced right after ex vivo isolation, without culture. The receptor was isolated from a human donor who had COVID-19. The sample consisted of central memory CD4+ T cells from blood, taken before the COVID-19 pandemic. This rearrangement joins TRBV7-6 to TRBJ2-7; D is perhaps TRBD1 (7 bases). CDR3 in DNA: TGTGCCAGCAGCAATGACAGGGCGGGATCCTCCTACGAGCAGTACTTC. This encodes CASSNDRAGSSYEQYF.